The T cell receptor (beta chain) under discussion was sequenced for a study of shared clonotypes between healthy human individuals (TCRdb year 2020). About the study as a whole: The cohort included a few men and a couple of women between 18 and 49 years of age. For each donor, CD4 naive and CD4 memory were each run on three plates, CD8 naive on two plates, and CD8 memory on one plate. To estimate repertoire size and how much clonotypes are shared between individuals, the study performed deep sequencing of blood TCR repertoires from a few healthy adults. Different laboratories and diverse techniques were used to prepare libraries and sequence TCR repertoires, to increase sequencing depth and limit assay-specific biases. Each donor's leukapheresis produced roughly between about 0.8 and 8.9 billion PBMCs. Results and caveats for the whole study, not just this receptor: Estimated clonotype richness was generally larger for naive than for memory subsets. Across a handful of donors, around 5.4% of naive CD4, roughly 3.4% of naive CD8, around 2.1% of memory CD4, and roughly 0.41% of memory CD8 clonotypes were shared. The small number of donors limited the genetic and exposure-history diversity represented. Pairwise subsampling led to the expectation that sequencing depth would affect the degree of clonotype sharing among donors. Compared with non-shared clonotypes, the clonotypes found in all four sorted-subset donors had higher generation probabilities. Incomplete sequencing was indicated by rarefaction of sorted-subset datasets, despite the large sequencing depth. Sampling was restricted to blood, and TCR repertoires in tissues likely differ from the TCR repertoires found in blood.

As encoded in the germline V gene, CDR1 is MNHNS while CDR2 is SASEGT. Counted from cysteine to phenylalanine, this CDR3 has 14 amino acids. Only the CDR3 DNA stays, 42 bases, in frame from base 1. The junction shows trimming of 4 bases on V and 1 base on J, plus 9 bases between the germline ends. Using the deep immunoSEQ assay, multiplex PCR amplified TCR CDR3 regions from genomic DNA. Extracted genomic DNA from each cell subset was spread evenly across all wells of several immunoSEQ 96-well plates, with each plate serving as a replicate. For sorted subsets, about 0.2 ug genomic DNA, equal to 30,000 to 35,000 T cell genomes, was loaded into each replicate PCR. Purified libraries were quantified with a Qubit 3.0 fluorometer, sized on a Bioanalyzer 2100, and re-quantified with the KAPA Library Quantification kit. Every immunoSEQ 96-well plate was sequenced on a separate single-read 150-cycle Illumina NextSeq 550 flow cell. The authors' analysis ran thus. Because the immunoSEQ output included only junctional sequences and no quality scores, the filtering could not be the same as the filtering used for full-length reads. Sequences were annotated with PyIR, a Python wrapper for IgBLAST v1.9, and V/J genes and CDR3 were assigned using IMGT germline references. Reads with weak V/J assignments (E-value above 1e-6), missing CDR3, stop codons, out-of-frame junctions, or ambiguous translated residues were removed. V3J clonotypes were defined by identical inferred V gene, J gene, and CDR3 amino acid sequence. Percentage overlap between repertoires was computed as shared unique clonotypes divided by the size of the smaller repertoire. Richness of each repertoire was evaluated using RTK rarefaction, the Chao1 estimator, and Recon v2.1 estimates of unobserved clonotypes. OLGA was used to compute generation probabilities for all TCRbeta clonotypes that the gDNA method yielded from several donors. TCRdb provides this immuneACCESS table in a form limited to in-frame rearrangements. Some clones are lacking; in checked studies, under half of them reflect an unresolved V gene, and why the rest are absent is not known. Clonal size and the V and J genes are those of that table, whereas D and trimming came from the DNA. Present in this sample are 950,000 to 1,100,000 clones, around 75% of which were seen just once. Clones ranked in the top ten supply around 1.5% of the sample.

Healthy HIV-negative adults with no recently reported acute infections or vaccinations were included as donors. Every donor was a Caucasian adult residing in Nashville, Tennessee, USA. CD4+ T cells were enriched through magnetic negative selection, after which naive cells were positively selected on CD45RA and the remaining negative fraction served as the memory subset. Blood was collected by leukapheresis, and PBMCs were isolated by Ficoll-Histopaque density gradient centrifugation and then cryopreserved in liquid nitrogen vapor phase. Analytical flow cytometry was used to check the purity and quantity of each magnetically sorted T cell population. Genomic DNA was isolated from each sorted fraction and quantified by UV absorbance on a Nanodrop 2000c. About this clone: Its antigen remains undetermined. Base qualities are not recorded, but no much larger clone differs from it by a single base.

The chain employs TRBV6-1 and TRBJ2-3; the D gene remains uncertain. Sequencing was carried out using memory CD4+ T cells sorted from blood. The cell subset or site label, read with the paper, signifies: CD45RA-negative fraction. The receptor comes from a man aged 18 to 30 in good health. The bases read TGTGCCAGCAGTGCCAGAGGCGGCACAGATACGCAGTATTTT. It codes for CASSARGGTDTQYF.